Listed here are 30 T cell receptor beta chains from one sample, sequenced in a study of neurological immune-mediated disorders. TCRdb passed the 5' RACE reads through MiXCR, listing each CDR3 protein once. This table holds 30,000 to 40,000 distinct CDR3 sequences, 3.5% to 4.5% found once. Sequenced input: PBMCs. These receptors were obtained from a man between 25 and 39 years old with multiple sclerosis.

This clonotype was seen at least ten times. The DNA of the CDR3 is TGCGCCAGCAGCCAAACTCTAGCGGGGGTTAGGGATGAGCAGTTCTTC. Its protein is CASSQTLAGVRDEQFF. V and J are TRBV4-1 and TRBJ2-1; TRBD2 matches 10 bases. Per the germline V gene, CDR1 is MGHRA and CDR2 is YSYEKL. The CDR3 loop spans 16 amino acids. V was pared by 2 bases and J by 8 bases, with 9 bases of the junction left unmatched.

This clonotype has ten or more counts. V is TRBV20-1 and J is TRBJ2-7; 12 nucleotides agree with TRBD2. The trim removed 3 bases at V and 1 base at J, leaving 16 bases unmatched. CDR1 and CDR2 (germline): DFQATT, SNEGSKA (reference sequence). This CDR3 has 19 residues. The CDR3 DNA follows: TGCAGTGCTAGGGCGAATCTCGGACTAGCGGGACCGGGGTCCTACGAGCAGTACTTC. Protein sequence: CSARANLGLAGPGSYEQYF.

This clonotype occurred many times. The chain links TRBV5-1 to TRBJ2-1; TRBD1 matches at 10 bases. The CDR3 runs to 14 residues. Germline V gene sequence: CDR1 SGHRS, CDR2 YFSETQ. V dropped 7 bases and J dropped 8; count of bases not matched to a gene: 9. CDR3 DNA: TGCGCCAGCGCCTGGGGGACAGGGGTGGATGAGCAGTTCTTC. It translates to CASAWGTGVDEQFF.

This clonotype was seen many times. The genes are TRBV5-6 and TRBJ2-1; 10 nucleotides line up with TRBD2. Germline V gene lookup returns CDR1 SGHDT and CDR2 YYEEEE. This CDR3 is 16 amino acids long. J lost 5 bases, V lost 3 bases, and 8 bases had no gene match. The CDR3 loop is CASSSERGGRDNEQFF. For the CDR3, the DNA is TGTGCCAGCAGCTCGGAGCGGGGGGGCCGGGACAATGAGCAGTTCTTC.

This clonotype has ten or more counts. This sequence joins TRBV20-1 and TRBJ2-1, with 8 bases aligning to TRBD1. Germline V gene data show CDR1 as DFQATT and CDR2 as SNEGSKA (reference sequence). CDR3 length: 18 amino acids. The V and J ends lost 5 bases and 6 bases, in that order; junction bases with no gene match: 21. The DNA for the CDR3 is TGCAGTGCTCAGACCTCTCGAATGACAGGGGATTGGTCCAATGAGCAGTTCTTC. Amino acids: CSAQTSRMTGDWSNEQFF.

This clonotype showed up many times. This chain links TRBV5-6 with TRBJ2-2; D is unresolved. V lost 1 base, J lost 0 bases, and 1 base lay in between. Per the germline V gene, CDR1 is SGHDT and CDR2 is YYEEEE. The CDR3 is 13 residues long. The CDR3: CASSLTNTGELFF. The CDR3 bases are TGTGCCAGCAGCTTGACGAACACCGGGGAGCTGTTTTTT.

This clonotype was seen ten or more times. CDR3 sequence (DNA): TGCAGTGCTAGAGATCCGGTTAGCGGGGGGGCCGGTGAGACCCAGTACTTC. It translates to CSARDPVSGGAGETQYF. V gene TRBV20-1 combines with J gene TRBJ2-5; TRBD2 matches at 11 bases. With 0 bases clipped from V and 5 bases from J, the junction kept 11 bases outside the gene matches. CDR1 is DFQATT and CDR2 is SNEGSKA in the germline V gene (reference sequence). The CDR3 extends over 17 amino acids.

This clonotype was counted many times. The chain carries TRBV6-5 and TRBJ2-7; 11 positions match TRBD2. J lost 3 bases, V lost 5 bases, and 3 bases had no gene match. The CDR3 has 14 amino acids. Germline assignment: CDR1 MNHEY and CDR2 SVGAGI. In DNA form, the CDR3 reads TGTGCCAGCAGTCGACTAGCGGGGCTCTACGAGCAGTACTTC. Protein product: CASSRLAGLYEQYF.

The sample holds many counts of this clonotype. V gene TRBV24-1 combines with J gene TRBJ1-1; weak D call: TRBD1 (6 bases). Germline CDR1 and CDR2: KGHDR and SFDVKD. This CDR3 is built from 14 residues. Trimming took 4 bases from V and 2 from J, leaving 10 bases between them. The CDR3 nucleotides are TGTGCCACCAGTGAGACAGGTTATAACACTGAAGCTTTCTTT. Encoded protein: CATSETGYNTEAFF.

The sample holds many counts of this clonotype. This chain uses TRBV20-1 with TRBJ1-5; 9 nucleotides line up with TRBD1. V dropped 6 bases and J dropped 2; count of bases not matched to a gene: 8. The CDR3 contains 15 residues. Germline V gene sequence: CDR1 DFQATT, CDR2 SNEGSKA (reference sequence). In nucleotides, the CDR3 is TGCAGTGCCAGGACAGGGGATTTCGGCAATCAGCCCCAGCATTTT. Its translation: CSARTGDFGNQPQHF.

This clonotype was observed at least ten times. The genes are TRBV5-1 and TRBJ1-1, with a weak D call TRBD1 (6 bases). Germline V lookup: CDR1 SGHRS, CDR2 YFSETQ. V was trimmed by 4 bases and J by 6 bases, leaving 10 bases between them. The CDR3 runs to 12 residues. The chain's CDR3 is CASSLRGAEAFF. The CDR3 DNA follows: TGCGCCAGCAGCCTCAGGGGTGCTGAAGCTTTCTTT.

The table lists this clonotype with a few counts. CDR3 sequence reads: CASRLRTVRTDTQYF. CDR3 DNA sequence: TGTGCCAGCAGACTACGGACAGTGCGCACAGATACGCAGTATTTT. The gene calls are TRBV6-2 or TRBV6-3 and TRBJ2-3; perhaps TRBD1 as D (6 bases). This CDR3 is built from 15 residues. Per germline, CDR1 MNHEY and CDR2 SVGEGT. The ends were cut back, 6 bases at V and 1 base at J, with 14 bases in the middle.

This clonotype was counted ten times or more. V usage is TRBV20-1 and J usage is TRBJ1-2, with 10 bases that match TRBD1. Losses at the gene ends were 4 bases for V and 10 bases for J; bases not matched to a gene: 12. The CDR3 runs to 14 residues. The V gene's germline CDR1 is DFQATT and CDR2 SNEGSKA (reference sequence). This CDR3 reads CSAIQRDRGFDYTF. CDR3 in DNA: TGCAGTGCTATACAAAGGGACAGGGGATTTGACTACACCTTC.

This clonotype was counted ten times or more. The chain links TRBV6-2 or TRBV6-3 to TRBJ1-4, with TRBD1 matching over 7 bases. Trimming at V came to 6 bases and at J to 6 bases, leaving 10 bases not matched to a gene. This CDR3 contains 15 residues. Germline V gene data show CDR1 as MNHEY and CDR2 as SVGEGT. CDR3 DNA: TGTGCCAGCAGCCGCGGACAGGCCGGCGATGAAAAACTGTTTTTT. It specifies CASSRGQAGDEKLFF.

There are many counts of this clonotype. The chain joins TRBV14 to TRBJ2-3; maybe TRBD1 (6 bases). This CDR3 is 14 amino acids long. Trimming removed 5 bases from V and 2 bases from J, with 11 bases in between. Germline V gene sequence: CDR1 SGHDN, CDR2 FVKESK. CDR3 DNA sequence: TGTGCCAGCAGCTACCGACAGGACACAGATACGCAGTATTTT. Its protein product is CASSYRQDTDTQYF.

Many counts were recorded for this clonotype. CDR3 residues: CASSLDGQLFSSGANVLTF. DNA for the CDR3: TGCGCCAGCAGCTTAGATGGACAGCTGTTTAGCTCTGGGGCCAACGTCCTGACTTTC. V gene TRBV5-1 combines with J gene TRBJ2-6, with a possible D match to TRBD1 (6 bases). CDR1 SGHRS and CDR2 YFSETQ come from the germline V gene. This CDR3 spans 19 amino acids. With 2 bases removed from V and 0 bases from J, the gap between germline ends came to 18 bases.

This clonotype was detected many times. This chain joins TRBV10-3 and TRBJ1-1; D might be TRBD1 (5 bases). The ends were cut back, 7 bases at V and 1 base at J, with 16 bases in the middle. This CDR3 is built from 15 residues. Germline V gene lookup returns CDR1 ENHRY and CDR2 SYGVKD. The CDR3, as DNA: TGTGCCATCATGAGGGGAGAGGGGAGGAACACTGAAGCTTTCTTT. Its protein product is CAIMRGEGRNTEAFF.

This clonotype was seen many times. Since no conserved phenylalanine or tryptophan closes the CDR3, a read error is the likely cause. This chain links TRBV5-1 with TRBJ2-7; D call uncertain. Trimming cost V 4 bases and J 6 bases, with 17 bases left between them. Per the germline V gene, CDR1 is SGHRS and CDR2 is YFSETQ. The CDR3 is 14 amino acids. CDR3 bases: TGCGCCAGCAGCCAGGACCCTCCCCCGAGCGAGCAGTACTGC. Translated, it gives CASSQDPPPSEQYC.

This clonotype has a count of ten or more. The chain employs TRBV4-1 and TRBJ1-5; the D is unclear. The V and J ends lost 0 bases and 0 bases respectively, with 6 bases between them. The length of the CDR3 is 15 residues. Germline V lookup: CDR1 MGHRA, CDR2 YSYEKL. The CDR3 bases are TGCGCCAGCAGCCAAGAACTTGCTAGCAATCAGCCCCAGCATTTT. Its translation is CASSQELASNQPQHF.

The chain employs TRBV5-1 and TRBJ1-2, with TRBD1 identical over 10 bases. Germline values: CDR1 SGHRS, CDR2 YFSETQ. This CDR3 is 14 amino acids long. The V gene end was trimmed by 0 bases and the J gene end by 7 bases; junction bases not matched to a gene: 3. CDR3 loop: CASSLGQGARGYTF. Written as DNA, the CDR3 is TGCGCCAGCAGCTTGGGACAGGGGGCGCGTGGCTACACCTTC.

This clonotype is medium-sized in the sample. At one end, the junction sequence differs from germline, possibly due to a read error. The J gene is TRBJ2-1, the V gene TRBV7-7, with D maybe TRBD1 (6 bases). This CDR3 comprises 13 residues. Germline V CDR1 and CDR2: SSHAT, FNYEAQ (reference sequence). CDR3 nucleotide sequence: TGTGCTAGCAGCTTAGGGCAGGGGAATGAGCAGTTCTTC. Translating gives CASSLGQGNEQFF. The full variable domain, its missing parts supplied by reference TRBV7-7 and TRBJ2-1, is GAGVSQSPRYKVTKRGQDVTLRCDPISSHATLYWYQQALGQGPEFLTYFNYEAQPDKSGLPSDRFSAERPEGSISTLTIQRTEQRDSAMYRCASSLGQGNEQFFGPGTRLTVL.

This clonotype occurred a few times. A single base separates this from a much larger clone, so it may be a read error. The V and J genes are TRBV7-8 and TRBJ2-1, with 8 bases aligning to TRBD1. The CDR3 is made up of 13 amino acids. Germline CDR1 SGHVS, CDR2 FQNEAQ. The junction had 3 bases not matched to a gene; V was cut back by 5 bases and J by 6 bases. CDR3: CASSPDRGNEQFF. CDR3 coding DNA: TGTGCCAGCAGCCCCGACAGGGGCAATGAGCAGTTCTTC.

V gene TRBV5-5 combines with J gene TRBJ1-3; D is undetermined. V was pared by 2 bases and J by 4 bases, with 7 bases between. The CDR3 runs to 13 residues. The germline gives CDR1 SGHKS, CDR2 YYEKEE (reference sequence). DNA for the CDR3: TGTGCCAGCAGCTTCTCGACGGGAAACACCATATATTTT. Translated, it gives CASSFSTGNTIYF.

This clonotype was detected ten times or more. The V and J genes are TRBV5-1 and TRBJ2-2; D tentatively fits TRBD1 or TRBD2 (5 bases each). This CDR3 spans 15 amino acids. Germline V gene data show CDR1 as SGHRS and CDR2 as YFSETQ. V lost 7 bases and J lost 4, with 17 bases in between. Here the CDR3 reads CASGEGPTTTGELFF. The CDR3 DNA sequence: TGCGCCAGCGGTGAGGGACCGACGACCACCGGGGAGCTGTTTTTT.

The sample holds many counts of this clonotype. The gene calls are TRBV20-1 and TRBJ1-3; D perhaps matches TRBD1 (6 bases). Trimming shortened V by 2 bases and J by 7 bases, and 18 bases separated the two germline ends. This CDR3 is built from 15 residues. Germline V gene sequence: CDR1 DFQATT, CDR2 SNEGSKA (reference sequence). The DNA of the CDR3 is TGCAGTGCTAGACCAATCACAGGGATAGAGAACACCATATATTTT. This encodes CSARPITGIENTIYF.

This clonotype was seen more than once but under ten times. The rearrangement uses TRBV20-1 and TRBJ1-2; D gene unclear. The CDR3 covers 13 residues. The germline CDR1 and CDR2 sequences are DFQATT and SNEGSKA (reference sequence). The V and J ends lost 2 bases and 0 bases respectively, with 7 bases between them. CDR3: CSARPGANYGYTF. DNA for the CDR3: TGCAGTGCTAGACCGGGAGCTAACTATGGCTACACCTTC.

The chain links TRBV12-3 or TRBV12-4 to TRBJ1-2; 7 nucleotides match TRBD1. Trimming at V came to 4 bases and at J to 1 base, leaving 9 bases not matched to a gene. The CDR3 loop spans 16 amino acids. The CDR3 is CASSSSTGRLNYGYTF. CDR3 DNA sequence: TGTGCCAGCAGTTCCTCGACAGGGCGACTTAACTATGGCTACACCTTC.

This clonotype came up a few times. CDR3 nucleotides: TGCAGTGCTCCCCGGACAGGGGGCATAGAGACCCAGTACTTC. Translated: CSAPRTGGIETQYF. This chain links TRBV20-1 with TRBJ2-5; 11 bases match TRBD1. Germline CDR1 reads DFQATT; CDR2 reads SNEGSKA (reference sequence). J gave up 4 bases and V 5 bases, and 6 bases lay outside the gene matches. This CDR3 region has 14 residues.

This clonotype was seen repeatedly, ten times or more. The gene calls are TRBV9 and TRBJ1-1; 7 nucleotides match TRBD1. V dropped 2 bases and J dropped 5; count of bases not matched to a gene: 9. CDR1 SGDLS and CDR2 YYNGEE come from the germline V gene. The CDR3 runs to 15 residues. In nucleotides, the CDR3 is TGTGCCAGCAGCGTCTCAGGGGGTAAGAGGACTGAAGCTTTCTTT. It specifies CASSVSGGKRTEAFF.

This clonotype was found many times. The V gene is TRBV10-3, the J gene TRBJ2-4; 12 nucleotides agree with TRBD2. The CDR3 contains 13 residues. CDR1 is ENHRY, CDR2 SYGVKD, per germline. Unmatched junction bases numbered 5, after V lost 11 bases and J lost 6 bases. CDR3: CASSGGDLNIQYF. As DNA, the CDR3 is TGTGCCTCTAGCGGGGGGGACTTAAACATTCAGTACTTC.